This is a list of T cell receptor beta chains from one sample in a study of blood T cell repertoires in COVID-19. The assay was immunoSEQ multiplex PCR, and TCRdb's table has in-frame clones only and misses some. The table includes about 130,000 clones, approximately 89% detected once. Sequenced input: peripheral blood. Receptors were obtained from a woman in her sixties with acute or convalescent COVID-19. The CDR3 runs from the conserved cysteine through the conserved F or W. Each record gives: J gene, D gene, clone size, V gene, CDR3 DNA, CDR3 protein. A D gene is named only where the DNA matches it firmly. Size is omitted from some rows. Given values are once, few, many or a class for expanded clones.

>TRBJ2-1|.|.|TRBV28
TGTGCCAGCAGTTTGGACTACTACAATGAGCAGTTCTTC
CASSLDYYNEQFF
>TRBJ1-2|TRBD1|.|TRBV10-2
TGCGCCAGCACCGACGAGGGGGCAGGGGCCGACTATGGCTACACCTTC
CASTDEGAGADYGYTF
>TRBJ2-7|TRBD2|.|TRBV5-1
TGCGCCAGCAGCTTGGAACCAGCGGGGTTCTACGAGCAGTACTTC
CASSLEPAGFYEQYF
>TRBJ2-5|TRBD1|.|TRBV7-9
TGTGCCAGCAGCTTAGGGGACAGGGTGCGAGAGACCCAGTACTTC
CASSLGDRVRETQYF
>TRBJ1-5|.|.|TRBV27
TGTGCCAGCAGTTGGGGGGGTAGCAATCAGCCCCAGCATTTT
CASSWGGSNQPQHF
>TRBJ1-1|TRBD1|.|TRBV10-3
TGTGCCATCCGCCCTGATACCGGGACAGCCACGGGAGCTTTCTTT
CAIRPDTGTATGAFF
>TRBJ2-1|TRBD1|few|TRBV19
TGTGCCAGCCAGGGACAGGGGAATGAGCAGTTCTTC
CASQGQGNEQFF
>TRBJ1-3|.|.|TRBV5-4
TGTGCCAGCAGCCTCCAGGGCTCTGGAAACACCATATATTTT
CASSLQGSGNTIYF
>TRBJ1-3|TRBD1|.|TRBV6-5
TGTGCCAGCAGTTACTCGCCGACAGGGGCTGGAAACACCATATATTTT
CASSYSPTGAGNTIYF
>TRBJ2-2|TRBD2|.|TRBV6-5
TGTGCCAGCAGGAGCGGGAGTTACTTCACCGGGGAGCTGTTTTTT
CASRSGSYFTGELFF
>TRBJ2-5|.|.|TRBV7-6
TGTGCCAGCAGCCCTGCCCGGCGGGAGACCCAGTACTTC
CASSPARRETQYF
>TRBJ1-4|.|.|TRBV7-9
TGTGCCAGCAGCTTAAGGGAGGCCCCCTTTAATGAAAAACTGTTTTTT
CASSLREAPFNEKLFF
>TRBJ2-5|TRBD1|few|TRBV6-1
TGTGCCAGCAGTGAAAGGGGGGGGACGGGACAGGGTTTAACCTTCCAAGAGACCCAGTACTTC
CASSERGGTGQGLTFQETQYF
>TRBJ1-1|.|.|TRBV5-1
TGCGCCAGCAGCCCCGAGGCGGGGATGACTGAAGCTTTCTTT
CASSPEAGMTEAFF
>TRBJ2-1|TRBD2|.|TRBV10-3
TGTGCCATCAGTGAGTCCGGGACTACCACAGATGAGCAGTTCTTC
CAISESGTTTDEQFF
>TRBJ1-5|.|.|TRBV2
TGTGCCAGCAGAACACAATTTCCATCAAATCAGCCCCAGCATTTT
CASRTQFPSNQPQHF
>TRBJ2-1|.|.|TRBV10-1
TGCGCCAGCAGTGAAAGGAGGGGGCCGAAGAATGAGCAGTTCTTC
CASSERRGPKNEQFF
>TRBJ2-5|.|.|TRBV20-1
TGCAGTGCCAGAGCGGTAGAGACCCAGTACTTC
CSARAVETQYF
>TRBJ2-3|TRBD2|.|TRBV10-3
TGTGCCATCAGTGTCACAGCGGGAGAACCAGATACGCAGTATTTT
CAISVTAGEPDTQYF
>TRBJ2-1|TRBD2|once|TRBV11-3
TGTGCCAGCAGCTTCAGCGGGAGCAGCTACAATGAGCAGTTCTTC
CASSFSGSSYNEQFF
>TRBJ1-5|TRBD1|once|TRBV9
TGTGCCAGCAGCGGAACGGGACAGGTTGATCAGCCCCAGCATTTT
CASSGTGQVDQPQHF
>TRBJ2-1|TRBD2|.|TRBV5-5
TGTGCCAGCAGCCCTAGCGGGAGCTCCTACAATGAGCAGTTCTTC
CASSPSGSSYNEQFF
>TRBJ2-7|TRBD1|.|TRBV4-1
TGCGCCAGCAGCCAAAACCCGCCTCCGGGACAGGCCTACGAGCAGTACTTC
CASSQNPPPGQAYEQYF
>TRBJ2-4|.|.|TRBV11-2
TGTGCCAGCAGCCCGAGCCCCCCAGAGGGCGGAAACATTCAGTACTTC
CASSPSPPEGGNIQYF
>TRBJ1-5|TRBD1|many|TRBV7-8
TGTGCCAGCAGCTTAACCCTAGGGCAGGGGGCGGGCAATCAGCCCCAGCATTTT
CASSLTLGQGAGNQPQHF
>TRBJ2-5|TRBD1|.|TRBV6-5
TGTGCCAGCAGAATGACAGGGGTTGAGACCCAGTACTTC
CASRMTGVETQYF
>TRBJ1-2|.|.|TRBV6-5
TGTGCCAGCAGGGAGTCGGGGGAATATGGCTACACCTTC
CASRESGEYGYTF
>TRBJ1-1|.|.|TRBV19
TGTGCCAGTGCAGGGATCACTGAAGCTTTCTTT
CASAGITEAFF
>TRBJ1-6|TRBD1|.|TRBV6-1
TGTGCCAGCAGTGATTACGACAGGGACAATTCACCCCTCCACTTT
CASSDYDRDNSPLHF
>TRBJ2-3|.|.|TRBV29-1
TGCAGCGTTGAGGTGTCCGGGGATACGCAGTATTTT
CSVEVSGDTQYF
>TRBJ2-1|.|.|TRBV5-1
TGCGCCAGCAGGCCGCAGCCCCAGGATGATGAGCAGTTCTTC
CASRPQPQDDEQFF
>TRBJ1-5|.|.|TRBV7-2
TGTGCCAGCAGCTTAGCGAGCGTCAATAGCAATCAGCCCCAGCATTTT
CASSLASVNSNQPQHF